What follows describes a single T cell receptor (beta chain). What this receptor recognizes is not known. Base quality data are lacking; no much larger clone is found one base away. At diagnosis, tumor, uninvolved tumor-adjacent lung and peripheral blood were collected and then preserved as a mix of FFPE and fresh-frozen material. The data derive from a study of T cells in localized non-small cell lung cancer (dated by TCRdb to about 2020). General notes on the study: The study examined T cell repertoires in hundreds of patients with early-stage NSCLC and compared tumors with uninvolved tumor-adjacent lungs. All 230 or so NSCLC patients in the cohort were treatment-naive and had localized lung tumors that were resected. Of the NSCLC patients, around 130 were male and around 97 were female, and the mean age was approximately 64 years.

The research as a whole found: A median of 57 of the top 100 tumor clones turned up in the paired uninvolved adjacent lung, and approximately 30 of those clones also ranked among the top 100 of that same adjacent lung. Higher T cell density in blood was associated with longer overall survival, whereas higher clonality in adjacent lung was associated with shorter survival. Because of the exploratory design, TCR variables were selected using unadjusted p-values without false-discovery rate correction. Uninvolved tumor-adjacent lung showed the highest T cell clonality, higher than tumor, which suggests more focused antigenic responses in the adjacent lung. Because multi-region sequencing of the tumors was not done, intratumor heterogeneity could not be ruled out.

The immunoSEQ Assay was used to sequence TCR beta CDR3 regions from DNA. In the paper's pipeline: To compute T cell density, TCR beta template counts were normalized to usable DNA, which was estimated by amplifying housekeeping genes. Richness was estimated using the preseqR package, with extrapolation to 400,000 templates for PBMC samples and to 120,000 templates for tissue samples. Clonality was defined as one minus Pielou's evenness. To identify tissue-enriched TCRs, differential abundance testing was run on productive amino-acid clonotypes with a minimum total count of 5 and an alpha of 0.1. The Jaccard Index and the Morisita Overlap Index were used to measure repertoire overlap between compartments. TCR beta CDR3s were clustered by GLIPH together with public tetramer-defined viral CDR3s, and at least three viral sequences plus V-gene enrichment were required for viral motifs. TCRdb took this table from immuneACCESS and kept in-frame rearrangements with V and J called. Such tables lack part of the clones; where checked against another copy, unresolved V genes explain under half of the gap, and the rest is unexplained. V and J calls and clone size are copied from that table; D and trimming were computed from the DNA. In all, the sample holds 6,000 or so clones, and roughly 25% of those were seen once. 7.5% to 10% of the sample comes from the top ten.

This sample comprised lung tumor tissue, obtained before any cancer treatment. The source of this sequence is a female donor at least 60 years old with stage I lung adenocarcinoma.

The sequenced DNA: TGCAGCGTTGTCAGACGGGGTGCAGATACGCAGTATTTT. The translation is CSVVRRGADTQYF. This receptor chain uses TRBV29-1 and TRBJ2-3; TRBD2 might be the D gene, on 5 matching bases. From the cysteine through the phenylalanine, the CDR3 covers 13 amino acids. Of all the DNA, just the CDR3 is kept, 39 bases in frame from base 1. Taken from the germline V gene, the CDR1 and CDR2 loops are SQVTM and ANQGSEA. V is reduced by 4 bases and J by 4 bases, leaving a spacing of 12 bases between them.